This T cell receptor beta chain was captured by sequencing in a study of T cell changes during pregnancy in multiple sclerosis. The data were produced by immunoSEQ multiplex PCR, yet TCRdb's version contains in-frame clones alone and is incomplete. This table has tens of thousands of clones, around 90% appearing once. The specimen was peripheral blood, collected in the second trimester of pregnancy. The sequence derives from a female donor with multiple sclerosis, enrolled in a pregnancy study.

DNA for the CDR3: TGCGCCAGCAGCGACCGGACTGGGCGTGAGGATACGCAGTATTTT. This gives the protein CASSDRTGREDTQYF. The rearrangement links TRBV5-1 to TRBJ2-3; D perhaps matches TRBD2 (5 bases). Between the trimmed V and J ends, which lost 4 bases and 6 bases, there was a span of 18 bases. Looked up from germline, CDR1 is SGHRS and CDR2 is YFSETQ. This CDR3 spans 15 amino acids.